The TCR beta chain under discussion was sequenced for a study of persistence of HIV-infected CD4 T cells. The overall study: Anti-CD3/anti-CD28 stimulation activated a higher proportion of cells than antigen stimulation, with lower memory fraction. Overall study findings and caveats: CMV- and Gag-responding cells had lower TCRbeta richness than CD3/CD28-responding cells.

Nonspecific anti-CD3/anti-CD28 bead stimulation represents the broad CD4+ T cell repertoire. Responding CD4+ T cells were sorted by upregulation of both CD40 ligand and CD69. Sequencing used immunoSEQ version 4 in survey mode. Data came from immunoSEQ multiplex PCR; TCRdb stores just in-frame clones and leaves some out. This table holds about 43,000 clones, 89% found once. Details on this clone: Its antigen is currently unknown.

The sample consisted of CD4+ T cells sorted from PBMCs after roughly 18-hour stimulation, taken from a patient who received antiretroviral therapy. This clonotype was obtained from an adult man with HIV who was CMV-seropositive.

CDR3 in DNA: TGTGCCAGCAGCCTGGACAGGGGCCAAGAGACCCAGTACTTC. It encodes CASSLDRGQETQYF. The chain carries TRBV4-2 and TRBJ2-5; 9 nucleotides match TRBD1. Germline V lookup: CDR1 LGHNA, CDR2 YNFKEQ. The CDR3 covers 14 residues. V lost 4 bases and J lost 1; bases outside the gene matches: 1.